The 9 T cell receptor beta chains presented below share a single source sample, sequenced in a study of blood T cell repertoires in COVID-19. Method: immunoSEQ multiplex PCR; TCRdb's copy keeps in-frame clones and lacks some. Of about 90,000 clones listed, 75% to 90% were seen once; the top ten hold 3% to 4%. The material sequenced was peripheral blood. The receptors derive from a woman in her seventies with acute or convalescent COVID-19.

The chain employs TRBV7-2 and TRBJ1-3; a weak D match, TRBD1 (6 bases). V shed 8 bases and J shed 2 bases, with 22 bases lying between them. Germline assignment: CDR1 SGHTA and CDR2 FQGNSA. The CDR3 is 17 amino acids. The CDR3 loop is CASGTIQGSRTGNTIYF. The CDR3 nucleotides are TGTGCCAGCGGTACCATTCAGGGGTCTCGAACTGGAAACACCATATATTTT.

V gene TRBV28 combines with J gene TRBJ2-5; unclear D gene. The ends were cut back, 8 bases at V and 2 bases at J, with 12 bases in the middle. This CDR3 region has 13 residues. Germline loops: CDR1 MDHEN, CDR2 SYDVKM. The CDR3 sequence: CASLSVGQETQYF. The DNA of the CDR3 is TGTGCCAGCCTAAGCGTAGGACAAGAGACCCAGTACTTC.

This rearrangement joins TRBV6-5 to TRBJ1-2, with 7 bases fitting TRBD1. Germline CDR1 and CDR2: MNHEY and SVGAGI. V was clipped by 11 bases and J by 1 base; unmatched bases: 10. This CDR3 region has 14 residues. This CDR3 reads CAGRQGVVNYGYTF. The CDR3 DNA sequence: TGTGCCGGTCGGCAGGGGGTGGTTAACTATGGCTACACCTTC.

This chain's CDR3 is CANGVPGLSTDEQYF. In DNA form, the CDR3 reads TGTGCCAACGGAGTTCCGGGACTCAGTACGGACGAGCAGTACTTC. The V call is TRBV28, the J call TRBJ2-7; D is perhaps TRBD2 (6 bases). Germline CDR1 reads MDHEN; CDR2 reads SYDVKM. Trimming took 10 bases from V and 5 from J, leaving 24 bases between them. This CDR3 comprises 15 residues.

CDR3 nucleotide sequence: TGTGCCAGCAGCCTTACCAGCGGGACGTTCTCCTACGAGCAGTACTTC. It codes for CASSLTSGTFSYEQYF. The V call is TRBV4-2, the J call TRBJ2-7; 7 bases fit TRBD2. The CDR3 totals 16 residues. Per the germline V gene, CDR1 is LGHNA and CDR2 is YNFKEQ. Losses at the gene ends were 4 bases for V and 0 bases for J; bases not matched to a gene: 9.

V is TRBV11-2 and J is TRBJ2-7; 7 nucleotides line up with TRBD2. Trimming cost V 1 base and J 3 bases; bases outside gene matches: 6. The germline V gene has CDR1 SGHAT and CDR2 FQNNGV. The CDR3 has 15 amino acids. CDR3 coding DNA: TGTGCCAGCAGCTTAGGACAAACGGGAGGCTACGAGCAGTACTTC. Its protein product is CASSLGQTGGYEQYF. The whole variable domain, remainder taken from reference TRBV11-2 and TRBJ2-7, is EAGVAQSPRYKIIEKRQSVAFWCNPISGHATLYWYQQILGQGPKLLIQFQNNGVVDDSQLPKDRFSAERLKGVDSTLKIQPAKLEDSAVYLCASSLGQTGGYEQYFGPGTRLTVT.

V usage is TRBV28 and J usage is TRBJ2-2; 10 bases fit TRBD2. This CDR3 has 14 amino acids. CDR1 MDHEN and CDR2 SYDVKM come from the germline V gene. The V gene end was trimmed by 8 bases and the J gene end by 5 bases; junction bases not matched to a gene: 5. As DNA, the CDR3 is TGTGCCAGCGAGCCTAGCGGGGGAACCGGGGAGCTGTTTTTT. This encodes CASEPSGGTGELFF.

This chain links TRBV6-5 with TRBJ2-1; D is undetermined. Germline assignment: CDR1 MNHEY and CDR2 SVGAGI. V shed 6 bases and J shed 8 bases, with 11 bases lying between them. The CDR3 has 12 residues. The CDR3 region is CASRTLGDEQFF. The CDR3 DNA sequence: TGTGCCAGCAGGACACTGGGCGATGAGCAGTTCTTC.

V is TRBV7-9 and J is TRBJ2-3, with D tentatively TRBD1 (6 bases). CDR3 size: 14 residues. V gave up 5 bases and J gave up 2 bases, with 11 bases separating them. Germline assignment: CDR1 SEHNR and CDR2 FQNEAQ (reference sequence). CDR3 coding DNA: TGTGCCAGCAGCGGACAGAGGTACACAGATACGCAGTATTTT. The encoded protein is CASSGQRYTDTQYF.